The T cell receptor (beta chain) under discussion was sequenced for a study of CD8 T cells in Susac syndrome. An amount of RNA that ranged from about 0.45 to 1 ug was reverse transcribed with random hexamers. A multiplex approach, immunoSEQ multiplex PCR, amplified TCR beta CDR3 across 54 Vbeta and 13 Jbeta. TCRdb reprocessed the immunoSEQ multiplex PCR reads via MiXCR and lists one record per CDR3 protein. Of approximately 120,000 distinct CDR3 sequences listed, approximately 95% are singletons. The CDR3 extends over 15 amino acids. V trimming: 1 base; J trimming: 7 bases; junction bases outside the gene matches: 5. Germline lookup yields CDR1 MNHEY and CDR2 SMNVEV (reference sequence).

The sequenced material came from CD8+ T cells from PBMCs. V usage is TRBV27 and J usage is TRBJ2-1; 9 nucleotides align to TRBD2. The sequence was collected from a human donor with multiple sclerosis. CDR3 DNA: TGTGCCAGCAGTTTATTCCTAGCGGGAAATAATGAGCAGTTCTTC. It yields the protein CASSLFLAGNNEQFF.